This T cell receptor beta chain is from a study of CD8 T cells in ankylosing spondylitis. Study outcomes and limitations: There was reportedly significant enrichment of clones that were disease-linked in matched ankylosing spondylitis synovial fluid.

Trimming at V came to 6 bases and at J to 4 bases, leaving 10 bases not matched to a gene. This CDR3 has 15 residues. From germline, CDR1 is DFQATT and CDR2 SNEGSKA (reference sequence). As concerns this clonotype: Its specificity is unknown.

5'-RACE, quantitative and with molecular barcodes, yielded the TCR beta libraries. TCRdb reprocessed the 5' RACE reads with MiXCR, giving one entry per CDR3 protein. The sample has about 250,000 distinct CDR3 sequences, more than 25% seen once. The specimen sequenced was blood, either unsorted or a sorted T cell fraction (not recorded which). This clonotype was sampled from a male donor with ankylosing spondylitis or in good health (not recorded which). This chain uses TRBV20-1 with TRBJ2-1; 9 positions agree with TRBD2. The DNA for the CDR3 is TGCAGTGCGCTACGCGGGGGGGATTCTTACAATGAGCAGTTCTTC. Protein: CSALRGGDSYNEQFF.